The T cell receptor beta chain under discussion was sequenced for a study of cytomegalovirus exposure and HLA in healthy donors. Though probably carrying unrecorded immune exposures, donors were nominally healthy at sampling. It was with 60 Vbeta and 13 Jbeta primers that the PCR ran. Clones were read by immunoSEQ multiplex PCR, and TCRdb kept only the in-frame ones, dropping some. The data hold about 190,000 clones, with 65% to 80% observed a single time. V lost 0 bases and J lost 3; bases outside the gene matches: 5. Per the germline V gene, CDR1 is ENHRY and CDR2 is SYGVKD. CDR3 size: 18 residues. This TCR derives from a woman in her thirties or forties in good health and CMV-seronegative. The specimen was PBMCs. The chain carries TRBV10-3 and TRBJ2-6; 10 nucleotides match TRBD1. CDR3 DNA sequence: TGTGCCATCAGTGAGTCGGGGACAGGGGAGATTGGGGCCAACGTCCTGACTTTC. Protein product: CAISESGTGEIGANVLTF.